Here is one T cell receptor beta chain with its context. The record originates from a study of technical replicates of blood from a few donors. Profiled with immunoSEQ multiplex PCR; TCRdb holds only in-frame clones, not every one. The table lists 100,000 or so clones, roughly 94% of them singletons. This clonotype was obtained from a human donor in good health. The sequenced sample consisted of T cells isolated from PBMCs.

The CDR3 DNA is TGTGCCAGCAGCTTGGATGGAGGTAACTATGGCTACACCTTC. Residues: CASSLDGGNYGYTF. The chain is built from TRBV5-6 and TRBJ1-2; D ambiguous. The CDR3 totals 14 residues. With 0 bases removed from V and 1 base from J, the gap between germline ends came to 7 bases. Germline V gene sequence: CDR1 SGHDT, CDR2 YYEEEE. Using reference TRBV5-6 and TRBJ1-2 for the parts outside the CDR3, the full variable domain is DAGVTQSPTHLIKTRGQQVTLRCSPKSGHDTVSWYQQALGQGPQFIFQYYEEEERQRGNFPDRFSGHQFPNYSSELNVNALLLGDSALYLCASSLDGGNYGYTFGSGTRLTVV.